A selection of T cell receptor beta chains follows, all from one sample in a study of tumour-infiltrating T cells in Burkitt lymphoma. Only in-frame clones appear in the TCRdb table, and some are missing; sequencing was by immunoSEQ multiplex PCR. The table includes approximately 650 clones, roughly 89% detected once. Sequencing input: tumor tissue. These receptors all stem from a human donor with diffuse large B-cell lymphoma. Each CDR3 is given without its conserved first and last residue. The size of a clone is reported for some rows only, either as once, few or many, or as a class for expanded clones.

TRBJ1-1 TRBV4-1 . ASSSGSAEAF
TRBJ2-1 TRBV5-1 . ASSAAGGPYNEQF
TRBJ2-3 TRBV5-4 . ASSVKRGTDTQY
TRBJ1-2 TRBV6-5 . ASSYGTGLGYT
TRBJ1-6 TRBV2 . ASIRQGNSPLH
TRBJ1-1 TRBV27 few ASSFLSRNEAF
TRBJ1-5 TRBV6-6 once ASSYSGEHQPQH
TRBJ1-1 TRBV27 . ASSLWENTEAF
TRBJ2-2 TRBV27 once ASSFTRLASGELF
TRBJ2-1 TRBV13 . ASSAGRGAGGPNEQF
TRBJ1-4 TRBV4-1 . ASSQGIGQSNEKLF
TRBJ2-1 TRBV27 . ASSGVGEIPNEQF
TRBJ2-1 TRBV27 . ASSFLSRWNEQF
TRBJ2-1 TRBV7-2 few ASSLDGGSYNEQF
TRBJ2-3 TRBV2 . ASSSPGGRTDTQY
TRBJ1-1 TRBV2 . ASVGMTLSF
TRBJ1-1 TRBV25-1 . ASSESRTGGGPEAF
TRBJ1-1 TRBV6-1 . ASSARGAEAF
TRBJ2-5 TRBV2 . ATLAGHQETQY
TRBJ1-4 TRBV7-2 . ASSPRQGQDEKLF
TRBJ1-1 TRBV11-2 . ASSLGVRAEAF
TRBJ2-5 TRBV27 . ASSFLSRETQY
TRBJ1-2 TRBV9 . ASSSRDFYGYT
TRBJ1-1 TRBV13 once ASSGHTFGGAASNTEAF
TRBJ2-2 TRBV5-1 . ASSLKAGAFTTGELF
TRBJ2-7 TRBV28 few ASSSPYYEQY
TRBJ1-1 TRBV5-6 . ASSLGGGNTEAF
TRBJ2-3 TRBV6-1 . ASSAGLSGAADTQY